This is a list of T cell receptor beta chains from one sample in a study of cytomegalovirus exposure and HLA in healthy donors. Clones were read by immunoSEQ multiplex PCR, and TCRdb kept only the in-frame ones, dropping some. The sample has fewer than 200,000 clones, approximately 81% seen once. The specimen was PBMCs. The source is a woman younger than 30 in good health and CMV-seronegative. Both conserved end residues are part of each CDR3.

V | CDR3
TRBV6-4 | CASSDSLWVRGPCNQPQHF
TRBV29-1 | CSVVAGGFRNEQFF
TRBV29-1 | CSVARGTSTDTQYF
TRBV7-9 | CASSFGQLETQYF
TRBV7-9 | CSSSPGRGQQSGANVLTF
TRBV23-1 | CASSRQATEAFF
TRBV4-2 | CASSQAVAGLRYEQYF
TRBV18 | CASSQQTGGNEKLFF
TRBV5-6 | CASSLEFLSPLHF
TRBV7-9 | CASSERGLAGEDEQFF
TRBV5-5 | CASSVTGPRNTEAFF
TRBV6-1 | CASSETATNEKLFF
TRBV5-1 | CASSFGQGQTIPLHF
TRBV6-1 | CASGVESNQPQHF
TRBV5-1 | CASSDYRGRTPRAETQYF
TRBV12-5 | CASGPKTQGNYEQYF
TRBV28 | CALRGGGRTEAFF
TRBV4-2 | CASSQGGQGSDTGELFF
TRBV18 | CASSPPGREDTGELFF
TRBV2 | CASSGRQGVTEAFF
TRBV19 | CATRPRDWQETQYF
TRBV28 | CASSLGRTDYGYTF
TRBV6-5 | CASSFPGDGTDTQYF
TRBV5-1 | CASSLDAPGGETQYF
TRBV7-3 | CASSLGQGSHEQYF
TRBV4-3 | CASSPGTVTGELFF
TRBV5-4 | CASSLGGTGSMEQYF
TRBV29-1 | CSVLGQGSYNEQFF
TRBV28 | CASSETGNNQPQHF
TRBV5-1 | CASRPRTSEEVETQYF
TRBV19 | CASRGRPYNEQFF
TRBV6-1 | CASSEAQGNNSPLHF
TRBV6-1 | CASSSGTGFEKLFF
TRBV4-3 | CASSQDLAGNTDTQYF
TRBV7-2 | CASSLGLNSNQPQHF
TRBV4-1 | CASGRTSGNTGELFF
TRBV4-1 | CASSQEGTSGNNEQFF
TRBV27 | CASSPWGQAYEQYF
TRBV11-2 | CASSLLPQGAANTEAFF
TRBV19 | CASSSTGAYEQYF
TRBV27 | CASSPSGQGDHEQYF
TRBV28 | CASSLQGSLAKNIQYF
TRBV19 | CASSTRAGFNTEAFF
TRBV27 | CASSLVGGGRYEQYF
TRBV5-1 | CASSQQPWDRGRIHEQYF
TRBV6-5 | CASNRNNRGNTEAFF
TRBV18 | CASSLLATNEKLFF
TRBV5-6 | CASSLTGTHGYTF
TRBV27 | CASRGQGAGGPGYTF
TRBV6-1 | CASSEVGGRGSDTQYF
TRBV2 | CASRADRALGYTEAFF
TRBV7-2 | CASSPYHDRVNTGELFF
TRBV28 | CASHDREGANVLTF
TRBV27 | CASIKLAGGGQNNEQFF